These 25 T cell receptor beta chains were sequenced from one sample in a study of blood T cell repertoires in COVID-19. TCRdb's table, derived via immunoSEQ multiplex PCR, lists solely in-frame clones and lacks some. The sample lists about 140,000 clones, roughly 86% occurring once. Material: peripheral blood. The source is a man aged 65 to 85 with acute or convalescent COVID-19.

This chain connects TRBV4-2 to TRBJ2-2, with TRBD1 as a possible D gene (9 bases). V was shortened by 3 bases and J by 5 bases, with 31 bases between the two germline ends. Looked up from germline, CDR1 is LGHNA and CDR2 is YNFKEQ. The CDR3 consists of 21 residues. CDR3 region: CASSQAPGQGFGGRRTGELFF. The CDR3 DNA reads as TGTGCCAGCAGCCAGGCCCCGGGACAGGGTTTCGGCGGGAGGAGGACCGGGGAGCTGTTTTTT.

The chain carries TRBV2 and TRBJ2-3; unclear D gene. The CDR3 totals 13 residues. Germline V gene data show CDR1 as SNHLY and CDR2 as FYNNEI. The V and J ends lost 5 bases and 2 bases respectively, with 8 bases between them. The CDR3 loop reads CASSTQITDTQYF. The CDR3 DNA reads TGTGCCAGCAGTACACAAATCACAGATACGCAGTATTTT.

As DNA, the CDR3 is TGTGCCAGCAGTTTAACATACAGGGCCCCCTCGGGATATGGCTACACCTTC. Protein: CASSLTYRAPSGYGYTF. The chain uses TRBV28 and TRBJ1-2, with D possibly being TRBD1 (6 bases). V was trimmed by 2 bases and J by 5 bases, leaving 21 bases between them. CDR1 and CDR2 from the germline V gene are MDHEN and SYDVKM. This CDR3 comprises 17 residues.

The V and J genes are TRBV6-5 and TRBJ1-2; TRBD1 is a possible D gene (6 bases). The CDR3 covers 13 residues. The V and J ends lost 9 bases and 1 base respectively, with 12 bases between them. Germline V gene sequence: CDR1 MNHEY, CDR2 SVGAGI. DNA for the CDR3: TGTGCCAGTGCCACGGACAGTAACTATGGCTACACCTTC. Protein: CASATDSNYGYTF.

The gene calls are TRBV28 and TRBJ2-7; D is unclear. Germline V gene sequence: CDR1 MDHEN, CDR2 SYDVKM. V was cut by 7 bases and J by 6 bases, with 13 bases left in between. CDR3 size: 12 residues. As DNA, the CDR3 is TGTGCCAGCACAGGCCGCCCTCGCGAGCAGTACTTC. It is translated as CASTGRPREQYF.

In DNA form, the CDR3 reads TGTGCCAGTAGTATGAGGGGACTAGCGGGAGGCCCCGGGGAGCTGTTTTTT. Translating gives CASSMRGLAGGPGELFF. The rearrangement links TRBV19 to TRBJ2-2, with TRBD2 identical over 15 bases. Germline V gene lookup returns CDR1 LNHDA and CDR2 SQIVND (reference sequence). The CDR3 is 17 residues long. V trimming: 3 bases; J trimming: 6 bases; junction bases outside the gene matches: 5.

The chain uses TRBV7-2 and TRBJ2-7; D gene uncertain. CDR1 SGHTA and CDR2 FQGNSA come from the germline V gene. The CDR3 covers 13 residues. Trimming took off 0 bases at V and 5 bases at J, with 8 bases between the two ends. CDR3 protein: CASSLAHSHEQYF. The CDR3 DNA follows: TGTGCCAGCAGCTTAGCCCATAGCCACGAGCAGTACTTC.

This chain joins TRBV28 and TRBJ2-3, with D maybe TRBD1 (5 bases). The CDR3 consists of 12 residues. Germline V lookup: CDR1 MDHEN, CDR2 SYDVKM. The V gene lost 6 bases and the J gene lost 6 bases, with 10 bases spanning the gap. Here the CDR3 reads CASSLGADTQYF. The CDR3 DNA reads as TGTGCCAGCAGCCTTGGGGCGGATACGCAGTATTTT.

The chain joins TRBV10-2 to TRBJ2-3; 12 nucleotides align to TRBD2. V lost 6 bases and J lost 4; bases outside the gene matches: 8. Germline CDR1 reads WSHSY; CDR2 reads SAAADI. This CDR3 region has 16 residues. CDR3 DNA: TGCGCCAGCAGCCCCCCCGGGACTAGCGGGCCAGATACGCAGTATTTT. Residues: CASSPPGTSGPDTQYF.

The CDR3 loop is CASSLVEQGAWTEAFF. Here the CDR3 DNA reads TGCGCCAGCAGCTTGGTCGAACAGGGGGCATGGACTGAAGCTTTCTTT. This rearrangement joins TRBV5-1 to TRBJ1-1; 9 bases line up with TRBD1. The V gene end was trimmed by 0 bases and the J gene end by 5 bases; junction bases not matched to a gene: 8. CDR1 and CDR2 (germline): SGHRS, YFSETQ. This CDR3 contains 16 residues.

The chain carries TRBV25-1 and TRBJ1-1; D is unclear. From germline, CDR1 is MGHDK and CDR2 SYGVNS. V was clipped by 4 bases and J by 1 base, with 7 bases between them. There are 13 residues in the CDR3. The CDR3 here is CASSVQSNTEAFF. DNA for the CDR3: TGTGCCAGCAGTGTACAGTCGAACACTGAAGCTTTCTTT.

The sample holds a few counts of this clone. The sample has other DNA sequences that encode this CDR3 too. This chain uses TRBV5-1 with TRBJ2-6; D might be TRBD1 (6 bases). Trimming removed 3 bases at V and 1 base at J, with 11 bases between. Germline loops: CDR1 SGHRS, CDR2 YFSETQ. The CDR3 contains 16 residues. The CDR3 DNA follows: TGCGCCAGCAGCTCAGGGGTAAGATCTGGGGCCAACGTCCTGACTTTC. This translates into CASSSGVRSGANVLTF.

This rearrangement joins TRBV10-2 to TRBJ1-1; 11 bases agree with TRBD1. Germline-derived CDR1 and CDR2 are WSHSY and SAAADI. V lost 6 bases, J lost 5 bases, and 5 bases stayed unmatched. The CDR3 totals 14 residues. The CDR3 DNA follows: TGCGCCAGCAGGGACAGGGGGCGAGTGACTGAAGCTTTCTTT. Its protein product is CASRDRGRVTEAFF.

This clone was counted a single time. This rearrangement joins TRBV5-1 to TRBJ1-6; 10 bases match TRBD1. Germline-derived CDR1 and CDR2 are SGHRS and YFSETQ. The CDR3 length is 15 residues. Germline trimming cut 4 bases from V and 7 bases from J; bases unmatched to any gene: 5. CDR3 residues: CASSPGTGVNSPLHF. DNA for the CDR3: TGCGCCAGCAGCCCCGGGACAGGGGTCAATTCACCCCTCCACTTT.

This clone was observed once. The chain links TRBV4-1 to TRBJ2-2, with 8 bases that match TRBD2. In germline, CDR1 is MGHRA, CDR2 YSYEKL. The trim removed 3 bases at V and 8 bases at J, leaving 17 bases unmatched. This CDR3 is 18 amino acids long. The CDR3 region has the DNA TGCGCCAGCAGCCAGGGGCCGATTAGCGGGATCGTGGGGGGGGAGCTGTTTTTT. Translating gives CASSQGPISGIVGGELFF.

The chain uses TRBV3-1 (or the pseudogene TRBV3-2) and TRBJ2-1, with 7 positions matching TRBD1. Trimming removed 4 bases from V and 10 bases from J; junction bases left unmatched: 7. The CDR3 has 13 residues. Germline CDR1 LGHDT, CDR2 YNNKEL (reference sequence). The CDR3 region is CASSLRGLQEQFF. Written as DNA, the CDR3 is TGTGCCAGCAGCCTAAGGGGGCTCCAGGAGCAGTTCTTC.

This clone was counted a few times. The V call is TRBV9, the J call TRBJ1-4; 7 nucleotides agree with TRBD1. CDR3 length equals 15 residues. V was pared by 2 bases and J by 4 bases, with 5 bases of the junction left unmatched. Germline CDR1 is SGDLS and CDR2 is YYNGEE. CDR3 residues: CASSVGTANNEKLFF. Here the CDR3 DNA reads TGTGCCAGCAGCGTCGGGACAGCTAATAATGAAAAACTGTTTTTT. Full variable domain (missing parts from reference TRBV9 and TRBJ1-4): DSGVTQTPKHLITATGQRVTLRCSPRSGDLSVYWYQQSLDQGLQFLIQYYNGEERAKGNILERFSAQQFPDLHSELNLSSLELGDSALYFCASSVGTANNEKLFFGSGTQLSVL.

This clone was observed a handful of times. This chain connects TRBV5-1 to TRBJ2-7; 9 positions agree with TRBD1. The CDR3 runs to 15 residues. The germline gives CDR1 SGHRS, CDR2 YFSETQ. V lost 4 bases to trimming and J lost 5 bases; unmatched junction nucleotides: 10. CDR3 bases: TGCGCCAGCAGCATAGGACAGGGGCTTGGGAACGAGCAGTACTTC. Translating it yields CASSIGQGLGNEQYF.

V gene TRBV29-1 combines with J gene TRBJ1-5; maybe TRBD1 (6 bases). The CDR3 is made up of 12 amino acids. Between the trimmed V and J ends, which lost 0 bases and 6 bases, there was a span of 6 bases. Germline V gene lookup returns CDR1 SQVTM and CDR2 ANQGSEA. CDR3 DNA sequence: TGCAGCGTTGAAGAAGGGGGTCAGCCCCAGCATTTT. The encoded protein is CSVEEGGQPQHF.

This chain uses TRBV6-5 with TRBJ1-1, with D perhaps TRBD1 (5 bases). The V end lost 2 bases, the J end lost 1 base, and 11 bases lay between the germline ends. This CDR3 is built from 15 residues. Germline assignment: CDR1 MNHEY and CDR2 SVGAGI. The DNA of the CDR3 is TGTGCCAGCAGTTACCACGGGGGGGGGAACACTGAAGCTTTCTTT. This gives the protein CASSYHGGGNTEAFF.

The rearrangement links TRBV6-5 to TRBJ1-1; no definite D call. From germline, CDR1 is MNHEY and CDR2 SVGAGI. This CDR3 is 13 amino acids long. The V end was cut by 8 bases, the J end by 0 bases, with 10 bases between. The chain's CDR3 is CASFLLLNTEAFF. The CDR3 coding sequence is TGTGCCAGCTTTTTATTGTTGAACACTGAAGCTTTCTTT.

This chain connects TRBV7-2 to TRBJ1-1; 8 bases match TRBD1. The germline V gene encodes CDR1 SGHTA and CDR2 FQGNSA. This CDR3 contains 15 residues. Unmatched junction bases numbered 6, after V lost 2 bases and J lost 4 bases. CDR3 amino acids: CASSLPQGAVTEAFF. In DNA, the CDR3 is TGTGCCAGCAGCTTACCCCAGGGGGCGGTCACTGAAGCTTTCTTT.

The rearrangement uses TRBV7-2 and TRBJ1-3; unclear D gene. The V end was cut by 0 bases, the J end by 7 bases, with 10 bases between. The CDR3 totals 14 residues. From germline, CDR1 is SGHTA and CDR2 FQGNSA. This CDR3 reads CASSLAPQVNTIYF. Here the CDR3 DNA reads TGTGCCAGCAGCTTAGCTCCTCAGGTGAACACCATATATTTT.

The chain uses TRBV7-2 and TRBJ2-5, with TRBD2 as a possible D gene (7 bases). Trimming left V 0 bases short and J 4 bases short, with 15 bases between. The CDR3 sequence is 16 residues long. In germline, CDR1 is SGHTA, CDR2 FQGNSA. Here the CDR3 DNA reads TGTGCCAGCAGCTTAGCGGTGGCGGGGGCTTTAGAGACCCAGTACTTC. It is translated as CASSLAVAGALETQYF.

The CDR3 is CASSPSQGQGANTGELFF. DNA for the CDR3: TGTGCCAGCAGTCCTAGTCAGGGACAGGGGGCGAACACCGGGGAGCTGTTTTTT. The J gene is TRBJ2-2, the V gene TRBV28, with 11 bases aligning to TRBD1. Germline V gene sequence: CDR1 MDHEN, CDR2 SYDVKM. The CDR3 runs 18 residues. The junction had 8 bases not matched to a gene; V was cut back by 5 bases and J by 0 bases.